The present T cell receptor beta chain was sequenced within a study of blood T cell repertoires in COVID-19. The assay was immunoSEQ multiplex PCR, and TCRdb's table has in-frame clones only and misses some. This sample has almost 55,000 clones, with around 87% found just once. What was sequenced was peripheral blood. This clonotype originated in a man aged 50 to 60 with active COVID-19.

The CDR3 nucleotides read TGTGCCAGCAGCTTGCGGGGAGAGACCCAGTACTTC. It encodes CASSLRGETQYF. The rearrangement links TRBV7-9 to TRBJ2-5; perhaps TRBD2 as D (6 bases). This CDR3 is built from 12 residues. Germline-derived CDR1 and CDR2 are SEHNR and FQNEAQ (reference sequence). V was pared by 3 bases and J by 4 bases, with 6 bases between.